The rows below give T cell receptor beta chains drawn from one sample of a study of T cell repertoires in cytomegalovirus infection. TCRdb analysed the reads with MiXCR anew, one entry per CDR3 protein. The sample consists of about 220,000 distinct CDR3 sequences, 30% to 45% of them appearing once. These receptors are not linked to any known antigen. Material: CD8+ T cells from cultured PBMCs, obtained from culture after CMV antigen stimulation. The receptor source for this set is a human donor in good health (CMV status not recorded). Some clones in this sample may be carry-over from other donors' samples. CDR3s include the opening cysteine and the closing phenylalanine or tryptophan. D genes are given only for firm matches. Size is omitted from some rows. Given values are once, few, many or a class for expanded clones.

-	TRBV7-6	TRBJ2-5	many	CASSLVWELETQYF	TGTGCCAGCAGCTTAGTCTGGGAGCTGGAGACCCAGTACTTC
-	TRBV7-2	TRBJ2-3	many	CASSSEGDSTDTQYF	TGTGCCAGCAGCTCGGAGGGAGACAGCACAGATACGCAGTATTTT
TRBD2	TRBV6-5	TRBJ2-1	few	CASSYGFAGDYNEQFF	TGTGCCAGCAGTTACGGGTTCGCGGGAGACTACAATGAGCAGTTCTTC
TRBD1	TRBV10-3	TRBJ1-2	-	CAISAVPGQGSYGYTF	TGTGCCATCAGTGCCGTCCCGGGACAGGGGTCCTATGGCTACACCTTC
TRBD1	TRBV7-2	TRBJ1-5	few	CASSLELTGGNQPQHF	TGTGCCAGCAGCTTAGAGTTGACAGGGGGGAATCAGCCCCAGCATTTT
TRBD2	TRBV7-4	TRBJ2-2	-	CASSRGLAVELFF	TGTGCCAGCAGCCGGGGACTAGCGGTTGAGCTGTTTTTT
-	TRBV29-1	TRBJ2-7	few	CSVGDNTYEQYF	TGCAGCGTTGGAGACAATACCTACGAGCAGTACTTC
-	TRBV7-3	TRBJ1-1	few	CASSFQGSTEAFF	TGTGCCAGCAGCTTCCAGGGGAGCACTGAAGCTTTCTTT
-	TRBV4-1	TRBJ2-2	-	CASSQGWQTNTGELFF	TGCGCCAGCAGCCAAGGATGGCAGACGAACACCGGGGAGCTGTTTTTT
-	TRBV11-2	TRBJ1-3	-	CASSSGYYGTFQGGNTIYF	TGTGCCAGCAGCTCGGGCTATTACGGGACTTTCCAGGGGGGAAACACCATATATTTT
TRBD1	TRBV11-2	TRBJ2-7	-	CASSDGTGTYEQYF	TGTGCCAGCAGCGACGGGACAGGGACTTACGAGCAGTACTTC
-	TRBV12-5	TRBJ1-4	-	CASGYDRMGEKLFF	TGTGCTAGTGGTTACGACAGAATGGGGGAAAAACTGTTTTTT
-	TRBV12-3/TRBV12-4	TRBJ2-7	few	CASSLALQGTYEQYF	TGTGCCAGCAGTTTAGCGCTTCAGGGGACCTACGAGCAGTACTTC
TRBD1	TRBV6-1	TRBJ1-6	-	CASSVQGGNSPLHF	TGTGCCAGCAGTGTACAGGGGGGTAATTCACCCCTCCACTTT
TRBD2	TRBV7-9	TRBJ2-7	few	CASSATSGYEQYF	TGTGCCAGCAGTGCCACTAGCGGCTACGAGCAGTACTTC
-	TRBV27	TRBJ1-5	few	CASSPTGKQPQHF	TGTGCCAGCAGCCCTACGGGGAAACAGCCCCAGCATTTT
TRBD2	TRBV27	TRBJ2-1	-	CASSLGSGGVDEQFF	TGTGCCAGCAGTTTAGGTAGCGGGGGGGTAGATGAGCAGTTCTTC
-	TRBV5-6	TRBJ2-6	few	CASSEDAGPGANVLTF	TGTGCCAGCAGCGAGGATGCAGGGCCTGGGGCCAACGTCCTGACTTTC
-	TRBV7-2	TRBJ2-7	-	CTSSLAGGDYEQYF	TGTACCAGCAGCTTAGCAGGAGGGGACTACGAGCAGTACTTC
-	TRBV7-6	TRBJ2-1	-	CASSLEAGNYNEQFF	TGTGCCAGCAGCTTAGAGGCGGGAAACTACAATGAGCAGTTCTTC
-	TRBV7-6	TRBJ2-7	few	CASSLGDYYEQYF	TGTGCCAGCAGCTTAGGGGATTACTACGAGCAGTACTTC
TRBD1	TRBV5-1	TRBJ2-2	few	CASSARQGANTGELFF	TGCGCCAGCAGCGCTCGACAGGGGGCGAACACCGGGGAGCTGTTTTTT
-	TRBV7-6	TRBJ1-2	-	CASSLAARTYGYTF	TGTGCCAGCAGCTTAGCGGCCCGGACGTATGGCTACACCTTC
-	TRBV7-8	TRBJ1-1	few	CASSPPGGRRNTEAFF	TGTGCCAGCAGCCCACCCGGGGGAAGGAGGAACACTGAAGCTTTCTTT
-	TRBV4-2	TRBJ1-1	-	CASSPVANTEAFF	TGTGCCAGCAGCCCCGTTGCGAACACTGAAGCTTTCTTT
TRBD1	TRBV7-8	TRBJ2-7	many	CASSLAPGQNYEQYF	TGTGCCAGCAGCTTAGCCCCGGGACAGAACTACGAGCAGTACTTC
TRBD2	TRBV7-3	TRBJ2-3	few	CASSLTSGKADTQYF	TGTGCCAGCAGCTTGACTAGCGGGAAGGCAGATACGCAGTATTTT